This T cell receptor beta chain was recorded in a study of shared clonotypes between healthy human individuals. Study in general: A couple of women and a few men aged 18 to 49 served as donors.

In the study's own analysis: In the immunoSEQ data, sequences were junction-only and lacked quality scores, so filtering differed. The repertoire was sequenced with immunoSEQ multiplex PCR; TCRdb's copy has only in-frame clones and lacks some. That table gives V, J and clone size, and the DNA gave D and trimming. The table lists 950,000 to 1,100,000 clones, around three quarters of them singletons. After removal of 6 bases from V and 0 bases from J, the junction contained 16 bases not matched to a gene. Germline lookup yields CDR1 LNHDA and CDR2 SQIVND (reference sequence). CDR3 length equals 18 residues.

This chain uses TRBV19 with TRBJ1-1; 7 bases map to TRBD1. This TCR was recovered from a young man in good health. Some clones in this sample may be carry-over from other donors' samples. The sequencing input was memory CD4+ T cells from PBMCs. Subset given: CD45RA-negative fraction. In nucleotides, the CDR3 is TGTGCCAGTAGCCAAACAGGGGTCTGGGAGGCGATGAACACTGAAGCTTTCTTT. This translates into CASSQTGVWEAMNTEAFF.